This is a list of T cell receptor beta chains from one sample in a study of blood T cells in healthy people across ages. One entry per CDR3 protein, called by TCRdb with MiXCR from the 5' RACE reads. Here the sample spans over 600,000 distinct CDR3 sequences, roughly three fifths being singletons. Sample: blood. These TCRs come from a man between 35 and 55 years old in good health. The CDR3 runs from the conserved cysteine through the conserved F or W. D genes are given only for firm matches. Clone size is shown for a subset of rows, as once, few, many or a class of expanded clone.

d_call: TRBD2
j_call: TRBJ2-7
v_call: TRBV28
clone_size: few
cdr3_nt: TGTGCCAGCAGACACAGTAGCGGGGGGGAACCCTACGAGCAGTACTTC
cdr3_aa: CASRHSSGGEPYEQYF

d_call: .
j_call: TRBJ2-5
v_call: TRBV28
clone_size: .
cdr3_nt: TGTGCCAGCAGTTTCAAAGGGTTCCAAGAGACCCAGTACTTC
cdr3_aa: CASSFKGFQETQYF

d_call: .
j_call: TRBJ2-5
v_call: TRBV25-1
clone_size: .
cdr3_nt: TGTGCCAGCAGTGAAATATTTGGGATGGAGGAGACCCAGTACTTC
cdr3_aa: CASSEIFGMEETQYF

d_call: TRBD2
j_call: TRBJ2-7
v_call: TRBV6-2/TRBV6-3
clone_size: .
cdr3_nt: TGTGCCAGCAGTAACGGACTAGCGGTCTCCTACGAGCAGTACTTC
cdr3_aa: CASSNGLAVSYEQYF

d_call: .
j_call: TRBJ2-3
v_call: TRBV4-1
clone_size: .
cdr3_nt: TGCGCCAGCAGCCAAGGCAGGGCGAACACAGATACGCAGTATTTT
cdr3_aa: CASSQGRANTDTQYF

d_call: TRBD2
j_call: TRBJ2-7
v_call: TRBV11-3
clone_size: .
cdr3_nt: TGTGCCAGCAGCCGAGGGGGACTAGCGGGAGGGCTCGAGCAGTACTTC
cdr3_aa: CASSRGGLAGGLEQYF

d_call: .
j_call: TRBJ1-1
v_call: TRBV10-3
clone_size: .
cdr3_nt: TGTGCCACCCAGGGCGGGGGATTAAACACTGAAGCTTTCTTT
cdr3_aa: CATQGGGLNTEAFF

d_call: .
j_call: TRBJ2-3
v_call: TRBV4-2
clone_size: few
cdr3_nt: TGTGCCAGCAGCTTCCAGACAGATACGCAGTATTTT
cdr3_aa: CASSFQTDTQYF

d_call: .
j_call: TRBJ2-4
v_call: TRBV12-3/TRBV12-4
clone_size: .
cdr3_nt: TGTGCCAGCAGTTTAGGGGTCAATGAGCAGTACTTC
cdr3_aa: CASSLGVNEQYF

d_call: TRBD2
j_call: TRBJ2-4
v_call: TRBV20-1
clone_size: once
cdr3_nt: TGCAGTGCTAGAGGTTTAGCGGGACTAGCGGAAGGGCTAGCCAAAAACATTCAGTACTTC
cdr3_aa: CSARGLAGLAEGLAKNIQYF

d_call: .
j_call: TRBJ1-6
v_call: TRBV13
clone_size: .
cdr3_nt: TGTGCCAGCAGCTCGGACCAAAATTCACCCCTCCACTTT
cdr3_aa: CASSSDQNSPLHF